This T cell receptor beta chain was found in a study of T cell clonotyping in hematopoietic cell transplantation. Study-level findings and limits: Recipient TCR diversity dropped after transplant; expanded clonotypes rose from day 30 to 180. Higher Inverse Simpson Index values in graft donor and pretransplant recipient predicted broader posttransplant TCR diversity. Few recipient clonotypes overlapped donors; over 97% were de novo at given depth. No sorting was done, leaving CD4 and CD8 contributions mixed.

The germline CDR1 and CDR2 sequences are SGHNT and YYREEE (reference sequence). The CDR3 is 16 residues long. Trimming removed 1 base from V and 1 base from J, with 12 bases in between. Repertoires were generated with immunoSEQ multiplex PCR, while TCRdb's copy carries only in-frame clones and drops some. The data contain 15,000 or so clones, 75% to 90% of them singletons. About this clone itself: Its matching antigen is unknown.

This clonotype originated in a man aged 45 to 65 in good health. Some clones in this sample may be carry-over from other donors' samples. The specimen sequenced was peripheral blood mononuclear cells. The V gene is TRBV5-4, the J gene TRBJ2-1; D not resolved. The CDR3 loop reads CASSLYRIFSYNEQFF. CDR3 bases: TGTGCCAGCAGCTTGTACCGGATCTTTTCCTACAATGAGCAGTTCTTC.